The 6 T cell receptor beta chains below were found in one sample sequenced in a study of shared clonotypes between healthy human individuals. Only CD45RO-negative cells positively selected for CCR7 counted as naive CD8 cells, so terminally differentiated effector memory CD45RA+ cells were excluded. Assay used: immunoSEQ multiplex PCR; TCRdb lists only in-frame clones, some missing. The table has about 800,000 clones, about 96% seen once. Sequences were obtained from naive CD8+ T cells sorted from blood. These receptor sequences come from a man aged 25-40 years in good health.

The chain links TRBV5-5 to TRBJ2-7; 7 positions agree with TRBD1. Germline assignment: CDR1 SGHKS and CDR2 YYEKEE (reference sequence). This CDR3 is built from 16 residues. The V and J ends lost 2 bases and 1 base, in that order; junction bases with no gene match: 9. CDR3 residues: CASSFGSGTVSYEQYF. For the CDR3, the DNA is TGTGCCAGCAGCTTTGGGTCCGGGACAGTATCCTACGAGCAGTACTTC.

This clone was observed once. At the DNA level, this CDR3 is encoded by other sequences in the same sample as well. CDR3: CASSLSGNTIYF. CDR3 bases: TGTGCCAGCAGCCTGTCTGGAAACACCATATATTTT. The J gene is TRBJ1-3, the V gene TRBV7-9; unclear D gene. Germline loops: CDR1 SEHNR, CDR2 FQNEAQ (reference sequence). The CDR3 is made up of 12 amino acids. Deletions cut 5 bases from V and 1 base from J, with 3 bases between.

This clone has a single count. The chain carries TRBV30 and TRBJ2-7, with TRBD2 matching 12 bases. The germline V gene has CDR1 GTSNPN and CDR2 SVGIG (reference sequence). After removal of 1 base from V and 2 bases from J, the junction contained 3 bases not matched to a gene. The CDR3 contains 15 residues. CDR3 protein: CAWSDWTSGTYEQYF. DNA for the CDR3: TGTGCCTGGAGTGATTGGACTAGCGGGACCTACGAGCAGTACTTC.

V gene TRBV7-9 combines with J gene TRBJ1-5, with a weak D call TRBD1 (5 bases). This CDR3 has 15 residues. Germline CDR1 is SEHNR and CDR2 is FQNEAQ (reference sequence). V lost 1 base, J lost 5 bases, and 12 bases lay in between. The CDR3: CASSLGAGGYQPQHF. CDR3 nucleotides: TGTGCCAGCAGCTTAGGGGCCGGGGGTTATCAGCCCCAGCATTTT.

This chain connects TRBV29-1 to TRBJ1-1; TRBD1 matches 8 bases. This CDR3 spans 15 amino acids. The germline CDR1 and CDR2 sequences are SQVTM and ANQGSEA. The trim removed 1 base at V and 3 bases at J, leaving 7 bases unmatched. The CDR3 DNA sequence: TGCAGCGTTGAAGGACAGGGGTATCCGGACACTGAAGCTTTCTTT. It codes for CSVEGQGYPDTEAFF. Using reference TRBV29-1 and TRBJ1-1 for the parts outside the CDR3, the full variable domain is SAVISQKPSRDICQRGTSLTIQCQVDSQVTMMFWYRQQPGQSLTLIATANQGSEATYESGFVIDKFPISRPNLTFSTLTVSNMSPEDSSIYLCSVEGQGYPDTEAFFGQGTRLTVV.

The gene calls are TRBV5-4 and TRBJ2-1, with D unclear. Germline V gives CDR1 SGHNT, CDR2 YYREEE (reference sequence). V was shortened by 0 bases and J by 0 bases, with 10 bases between the two germline ends. The CDR3 totals 16 residues. CDR3 DNA: TGTGCCAGCAGCTTGGGGGGAAGAACCTCCTACAATGAGCAGTTCTTC. Translated, it gives CASSLGGRTSYNEQFF.